The 31 T cell receptor beta chains reported below all come from one sample, sequenced in a study of cytomegalovirus exposure and HLA in healthy donors. Clones were read by immunoSEQ multiplex PCR, and TCRdb kept only the in-frame ones, dropping some. The table records about 160,000 clones, nearly 90% of them present only once. The sample was PBMCs. These receptors came from a woman under 30 in good health and CMV-seropositive.

V usage is TRBV5-1 and J usage is TRBJ2-1, with a weak D call TRBD2 (6 bases). Trimming left V 2 bases short and J 3 bases short, with 9 bases between. Germline V gives CDR1 SGHRS, CDR2 YFSETQ. The CDR3 runs 14 residues. The chain's CDR3 is CASSFTGVYNEQFF. In DNA form, the CDR3 reads TGCGCCAGCAGCTTTACGGGAGTCTACAATGAGCAGTTCTTC. Combining the CDR3 with reference TRBV5-1 and TRBJ2-1 gives the whole variable domain KAGVTQTPRYLIKTRGQQVTLSCSPISGHRSVSWYQQTPGQGLQFLFEYFSETQRNKGNFPGRFSGRQFSNSRSEMNVSTLELGDSALYLCASSFTGVYNEQFFGPGTRLTVL.

V usage is TRBV10-1 and J usage is TRBJ2-1; tentatively, D is TRBD1 (6 bases). V gave up 4 bases and J gave up 7 bases, with 11 bases separating them. The CDR3 loop spans 13 amino acids. From germline, CDR1 is WNHNN and CDR2 SYGVQD (reference sequence). Here the CDR3 DNA reads TGCGCCAGCAGTGCTAACCAGGGGAATGAGCAGTTCTTC. This codes for CASSANQGNEQFF.

This sequence joins TRBV10-3 and TRBJ2-3; D is uncertain. V was clipped by 5 bases and J by 0 bases, with 18 bases between them. The germline gives CDR1 ENHRY, CDR2 SYGVKD. The CDR3 totals 17 residues. The CDR3 DNA sequence: TGTGCCATCAGTTCAGCCACTCGCCGAGGCAGCACAGATACGCAGTATTTT. This sequence encodes CAISSATRRGSTDTQYF.

The chain is built from TRBV6-4 and TRBJ2-2; D gene unclear. Trimming shortened V by 4 bases and J by 4 bases, and 10 bases separated the two germline ends. The CDR3 is made up of 14 amino acids. Germline assignment: CDR1 MRHNA and CDR2 SNTAGT. For the CDR3, the DNA is TGTGCCAGCAGTGTACTACCGGGCACCGGGGAGCTGTTTTTT. Translation: CASSVLPGTGELFF.

The chain joins TRBV9 to TRBJ2-1, with D possibly TRBD1 on 6 matching bases. The length of the CDR3 is 13 residues. Per the germline V gene, CDR1 is SGDLS and CDR2 is YYNGEE. V was trimmed by 1 base and J by 7 bases, leaving 9 bases between them. CDR3 amino acids: CASSVSQGNEQFF. The CDR3 region has the DNA TGTGCCAGCAGCGTATCCCAGGGGAATGAGCAGTTCTTC.

The chain has TRBV29-1 and TRBJ2-1, with D hard to call. Between the trimmed V and J ends, which lost 1 base and 4 bases, there was a span of 14 bases. Germline V gene data show CDR1 as SQVTM and CDR2 as ANQGSEA. The CDR3 covers 15 residues. The CDR3 nucleotides read TGCAGCGTTGAAGGGTCAGCGAGACTTTACAATGAGCAGTTCTTC. Protein sequence: CSVEGSARLYNEQFF.

The rearrangement joins TRBV6-5 to TRBJ1-5, with 9 bases lining up with TRBD1. The V segment lost 5 bases and the J segment 4 bases; nucleotides outside the gene matches: 6. Per germline, CDR1 MNHEY and CDR2 SVGAGI. This CDR3 has 15 residues. CDR3 in amino acids: CASSPSGQGNQPQHF. CDR3 coding DNA: TGTGCCAGCAGTCCCTCGGGACAGGGAAATCAGCCCCAGCATTTT.

The V call is TRBV11-2, the J call TRBJ2-7, with D perhaps TRBD1 (6 bases). Germline lookup yields CDR1 SGHAT and CDR2 FQNNGV. The CDR3 has 16 residues. The ends were cut back, 2 bases at V and 1 base at J, with 15 bases in the middle. The DNA of the CDR3 is TGTGCCAGCAGCTTAATTAGGGGGACCGCTTCCTACGAGCAGTACTTC. Its translation is CASSLIRGTASYEQYF. The complete variable domain, with remaining parts taken from reference TRBV11-2 and TRBJ2-7, reads EAGVAQSPRYKIIEKRQSVAFWCNPISGHATLYWYQQILGQGPKLLIQFQNNGVVDDSQLPKDRFSAERLKGVDSTLKIQPAKLEDSAVYLCASSLIRGTASYEQYFGPGTRLTVT.

The V gene is TRBV5-1, the J gene TRBJ2-7; 9 nucleotides match TRBD1. The CDR3 contains 13 residues. J was trimmed by 3 bases and V by 4 bases; bases with no gene match: 2. Germline assignment: CDR1 SGHRS and CDR2 YFSETQ. As DNA, the CDR3 is TGCGCCAGCAGCACGGACAGGGGCTACGAGCAGTACTTC. Residues: CASSTDRGYEQYF.

V gene TRBV18 combines with J gene TRBJ1-5; the match to TRBD1 covers 8 bases. The germline V gene has CDR1 KGHSH and CDR2 LQKENI. The ends lost 3 bases at V and 0 bases at J; junction bases unmatched: 10. The CDR3 has 18 residues. CDR3 DNA: TGTGCCAGCTCACCTCGTCCAGGGGGCCCCTATAGCAATCAGCCCCAGCATTTT. It yields the protein CASSPRPGGPYSNQPQHF. Full variable domain (missing parts from reference TRBV18 and TRBJ1-5): NAGVMQNPRHLVRRRGQEARLRCSPMKGHSHVYWYRQLPEEGLKFMVYLQKENIIDESGMPKERFSAEFPKEGPSILRIQQVVRGDSAAYFCASSPRPGGPYSNQPQHFGDGTRLSIL.

The table lists this clone with a count of one. V usage is TRBV13 and J usage is TRBJ1-4; TRBD1 is a possible D gene (6 bases). Trimming cost V 7 bases and J 4 bases, with 16 bases left between them. Germline CDR1 is PRHDT and CDR2 is FYEKMQ (reference sequence). CDR3 size: 15 residues. CDR3 DNA: TGTGCCAGCAACCGAAACGGACAGAGTAATGAAAAACTGTTTTTT. Its protein is CASNRNGQSNEKLFF.

The J gene is TRBJ2-7, the V gene TRBV7-3; possibly TRBD2 for D (5 bases). This CDR3 contains 14 residues. Germline loops: CDR1 SGHTA, CDR2 FQGTGA. The V end lost 5 bases, the J end lost 2 bases, and 13 bases lay between the germline ends. CDR3 DNA: TGTGCCAGCAGCCCTACGGGGAGAACCTACGAGCAGTACTTC. It translates to CASSPTGRTYEQYF.

A word on this clone: Other DNA sequences from this sample encode an identical CDR3 as well. The DNA of the CDR3 is TGCGCCAGCAGTTCGAGCTCCTACGAGCAGTACTTC. Residues: CASSSSSYEQYF. The chain joins TRBV5-1 to TRBJ2-7; D is undetermined. V was clipped by 5 bases and J by 0 bases, with 6 bases between them. This CDR3 is built from 12 residues. Germline V CDR1 and CDR2: SGHRS, YFSETQ. Supplemented by reference TRBV5-1 and TRBJ2-7, the full variable domain reads KAGVTQTPRYLIKTRGQQVTLSCSPISGHRSVSWYQQTPGQGLQFLFEYFSETQRNKGNFPGRFSGRQFSNSRSEMNVSTLELGDSALYLCASSSSSYEQYFGPGTRLTVT.

This clone has only a few counts. The chain links TRBV4-2 to TRBJ2-1; TRBD2 matches 8 bases. The CDR3 spans 14 residues. Germline lookup yields CDR1 LGHNA and CDR2 YNFKEQ. Trimming cost V 4 bases and J 6 bases; bases outside gene matches: 5. The CDR3 nucleotides read TGTGCCAGCAGCCCAATCGGGGGGGGCAATGAGCAGTTCTTC. Translation gives CASSPIGGGNEQFF.

This clone was detected only a few times. The chain combines TRBV5-8 with TRBJ2-7, with D possibly TRBD2 on 6 matching bases. The CDR3 extends over 14 amino acids. In germline, CDR1 is SGHTS, CDR2 YDEGEE. V lost 0 bases, J lost 3 bases, and 10 bases lay in between. In DNA form, the CDR3 reads TGTGCCAGCAGCTTGGATAGCGGCTACTACGAGCAGTACTTC. Translated, it gives CASSLDSGYYEQYF.

This chain links TRBV5-4 with TRBJ2-1; the match to TRBD2 covers 11 bases. Germline lookup yields CDR1 SGHNT and CDR2 YYREEE (reference sequence). With 4 bases clipped from V and 6 bases from J, the junction kept 9 bases outside the gene matches. The CDR3 extends over 16 amino acids. In nucleotides, the CDR3 is TGTGCCAGCAGCACACGCTTAGCGGGAGGGCCCAATGAGCAGTTCTTC. Translation gives CASSTRLAGGPNEQFF.

This clone was picked up a small number of times. The V gene is TRBV4-3, the J gene TRBJ2-7; 9 bases fit TRBD2. CDR3 length: 15 amino acids. Losses at the gene ends were 1 base for V and 3 bases for J; bases not matched to a gene: 4. Per germline, CDR1 LGHNA and CDR2 YSLEER. CDR3 region: CASSQGLAEIYEQYF. For the CDR3, the DNA is TGCGCCAGCAGCCAAGGACTAGCGGAGATCTACGAGCAGTACTTC.

The chain combines TRBV30 with TRBJ1-2, with D tentatively TRBD1 (5 bases). The CDR3 length is 13 residues. V was pared by 3 bases and J by 2 bases, with 10 bases between. In germline, CDR1 is GTSNPN, CDR2 SVGIG (reference sequence). The CDR3 reads CAWSRDSNYGYTF. The CDR3 DNA reads TGTGCCTGGAGCCGTGACAGCAACTATGGCTACACCTTC.

V gene TRBV5-4 combines with J gene TRBJ2-2, with D unresolved. Per germline, CDR1 SGHNT and CDR2 YYREEE (reference sequence). The length of the CDR3 is 15 residues. V was shortened by 4 bases and J by 6 bases, with 16 bases between the two germline ends. The CDR3 DNA is TGTGCCAGCAGCCGCGATATATCTCGGGCCGGGGAGCTGTTTTTT. Its translation is CASSRDISRAGELFF.

The chain has TRBV4-1 and TRBJ2-3; 12 bases agree with TRBD1. V dropped 1 base and J dropped 5; count of bases not matched to a gene: 1. The CDR3 has 15 amino acids. The V gene's germline CDR1 is MGHRA and CDR2 YSYEKL. This chain's CDR3 is CASSQGDRGRDTQYF. The CDR3 bases are TGCGCCAGCAGCCAAGGGGACAGGGGGCGAGATACGCAGTATTTT.

This sequence joins TRBV5-4 and TRBJ2-3; 8 bases match TRBD2. The germline gives CDR1 SGHNT, CDR2 YYREEE (reference sequence). The CDR3 spans 16 residues. The trim removed 4 bases at V and 2 bases at J, leaving 9 bases unmatched. Here the CDR3 reads CASSPGGSRSTDTQYF. The CDR3, as DNA: TGTGCCAGCAGCCCGGGGGGGTCGAGGTCCACAGATACGCAGTATTTT.

The rearrangement joins TRBV18 to TRBJ1-1; D is ambiguous. The CDR3 has 15 amino acids. V dropped 0 bases and J dropped 1 base, with 9 bases sitting between them. Germline assignment: CDR1 KGHSH and CDR2 LQKENI. For the CDR3, the DNA is TGTGCCAGCTCACCACCGAACATCCCGAACACTGAAGCTTTCTTT. It is translated as CASSPPNIPNTEAFF.

The V and J genes are TRBV15 and TRBJ2-2; D may be TRBD1 (7 bases). Germline CDR1 is LNHNV and CDR2 is YYDKDF (reference sequence). Trimming took 5 bases from V and 5 from J, leaving 15 bases between them. The CDR3 has 15 amino acids. CDR3 nucleotide sequence: TGTGCCACCAGCCCAGGGGGAGGATGGACCGGGGAGCTGTTTTTT. It is translated as CATSPGGGWTGELFF.

The chain links TRBV5-4 to TRBJ1-2, with 9 bases lining up with TRBD1. J lost 8 bases, V lost 5 bases, and 10 bases had no gene match. This CDR3 contains 14 residues. Per germline, CDR1 SGHNT and CDR2 YYREEE (reference sequence). In DNA, the CDR3 is TGTGCCAGCAGGTCGCCCGGGACAGGGTCCGGCTACACCTTC. Translated: CASRSPGTGSGYTF.

The chain links TRBV19 to TRBJ2-7; 7 bases match TRBD2. The junction had 7 bases not matched to a gene; V was cut back by 3 bases and J by 2 bases. Looked up from germline, CDR1 is LNHDA and CDR2 is SQIVND (reference sequence). The CDR3 is 15 amino acids. The DNA for the CDR3 is TGTGCCAGTAGTATGGGTGCGGGAGTGACCTACGAGCAGTACTTC. This translates into CASSMGAGVTYEQYF.

This clone was seen only once. This chain uses TRBV6-5 with TRBJ1-2; D not certain. The ends were cut back, 2 bases at V and 1 base at J, with 11 bases in the middle. The germline CDR1 and CDR2 sequences are MNHEY and SVGAGI. The length of the CDR3 is 15 residues. CDR3 sequence: CASSYDDTFNYGYTF. CDR3 coding DNA: TGTGCCAGCAGTTACGACGACACCTTTAACTATGGCTACACCTTC.

Only a few counts were recorded for this clone. The CDR3 DNA reads TGTGCCAGCAGTTTGGCTAGCGGCTCACAAGAGACCCAGTACTTC. Protein product: CASSLASGSQETQYF. This chain connects TRBV28 to TRBJ2-5, with 7 bases fitting TRBD2. Looked up from germline, CDR1 is MDHEN and CDR2 is SYDVKM. CDR3 length equals 15 residues. With V trimmed by 3 bases and J by 2 bases, 6 bases remained unmatched.

The chain carries TRBV11-2 and TRBJ2-2, with 7 bases identical to TRBD1. The CDR3 extends over 14 amino acids. V gave up 4 bases and J gave up 7 bases; unmatched junction bases: 6. Germline CDR1 SGHAT, CDR2 FQNNGV. CDR3 sequence (DNA): TGTGCCAGCAGCTCCGGACAGGTCGACGGGGAGCTGTTTTTT. Translating gives CASSSGQVDGELFF.

The CDR3 region is CASSLGGSGTGELFF. DNA of the CDR3: TGCGCCAGCAGCTTGGGCGGGAGTGGAACCGGGGAGCTGTTTTTT. The V call is TRBV5-1, the J call TRBJ2-2; 7 bases agree with TRBD2. Germline CDR1 and CDR2: SGHRS and YFSETQ. The V segment lost 0 bases and the J segment 5 bases; nucleotides outside the gene matches: 4. The CDR3 is 15 amino acids.

The chain links TRBV5-1 to TRBJ2-1; TRBD2 aligns across 8 bases. With 4 bases clipped from V and 3 bases from J, the junction kept 9 bases outside the gene matches. CDR3 length: 16 residues. Germline V lookup: CDR1 SGHRS, CDR2 YFSETQ. The CDR3 DNA follows: TGCGCCAGCAGCCCGGAGGGTAGCGGGAACTACAATGAGCAGTTCTTC. Amino acid sequence: CASSPEGSGNYNEQFF.

The V gene is TRBV4-1, the J gene TRBJ2-1, with no clear D. The CDR3 contains 13 residues. The germline V gene encodes CDR1 MGHRA and CDR2 YSYEKL. V was cut by 1 base and J by 8 bases, with 9 bases left in between. CDR3 sequence reads: CASSQGWLDEQFF. The DNA of the CDR3 is TGCGCCAGCAGCCAAGGTTGGCTGGATGAGCAGTTCTTC.